This is a list of T cell receptor beta chains from one sample in a study of human T cells and chemical hapten exposure. A single record per CDR3 protein comes from TCRdb applying MiXCR to the RACE reads. This table has tens of thousands of distinct CDR3 sequences, approximately 11% appearing once. The specimen was whole blood, collected in connection with sensitization to the hapten diphenylcyclopropenone (DPC). The receptors were sampled from a man between 35 and 55 years old with alopecia areata. Some clones in this sample may be carry-over from other donors' samples. CDR3s leave out the opening cysteine and the closing phenylalanine or tryptophan.

J gene | V gene | CDR3 protein
TRBJ2-2 | TRBV24-1 | ATSGDSLITGELF
TRBJ2-5 | TRBV25-1 | ASSNSGSQETQY
TRBJ1-1 | TRBV6-1 | ASSRGLRTEAF
TRBJ1-4 | TRBV29-1 | SAETINRGGNEKLF
TRBJ1-4 | TRBV29-1 | SVRIGRSATNEKLF
TRBJ1-4 | TRBV4-2 | ASSQEGASEKLF
TRBJ2-1 | TRBV11-3 | ASSEGTGKGNEQF
TRBJ2-3 | TRBV20-1 | SASPPTSGRRDRTDTQY
TRBJ1-6 | TRBV28 | ASSLLRWESPLH
TRBJ2-6 | TRBV3-1 | ASSPNQVSGANVLT
TRBJ1-5 | TRBV7-2 | ASSIRQGGNQPQH
TRBJ2-5 | TRBV6-6 | ASSAGFQETQY
TRBJ2-1 | TRBV21-1 | ASRHTPEQF
TRBJ2-7 | TRBV28 | ASSFQVGLEQY
TRBJ1-2 | TRBV24-1 | ATSEPVSAGYGYT
TRBJ2-6 | TRBV4-2 | ASSQDSGKGAGANVLT
TRBJ1-1 | TRBV5-1 | ASSLGALRDTEAF
TRBJ2-3 | TRBV5-1 | ASSLQGRTDTQY
TRBJ2-5 | TRBV29-1 | SVELRQETQY
TRBJ1-1 | TRBV6-2/TRBV6-3 | ASSYSTEAF
TRBJ1-5 | TRBV19 | ASTGVANQPQH
TRBJ1-1 | TRBV10-3 | AINTGTGNTEAF
TRBJ2-1 | TRBV7-2 | ASTAWMSSYNEQF
TRBJ1-4 | TRBV30 | AWSGPGQGAWDEKLF
TRBJ2-1 | TRBV2 | ALPPGSPNNEQF
TRBJ2-2 | TRBV18 | ASSPRTSGLPNTGELF
TRBJ1-2 | TRBV30 | AWSGGYGYT
TRBJ1-5 | TRBV20-1 | SARGVGNQPQH
TRBJ2-3 | TRBV25-1 | ASGESGSTSTDTQY
TRBJ2-3 | TRBV18 | ASSPLSGDTDTQY
TRBJ1-1 | TRBV6-2/TRBV6-3 | ASSKINTEAF
TRBJ2-3 | TRBV7-8 | ASSLAPSGVADTQY
TRBJ2-5 | TRBV7-2 | ASSLSVKEETQY
TRBJ2-3 | TRBV4-3 | ASSQDPGQPASTDTQY
TRBJ2-6 | TRBV4-3 | ASSRWTGGQAGANVLT
TRBJ2-3 | TRBV2 | ASSGQDYPRDTQY
TRBJ2-2 | TRBV7-9 | ASSLAGVNGELF
TRBJ2-3 | TRBV7-2 | ASSSFVPFGGRADTQY
TRBJ2-7 | TRBV7-2 | ASSFTGPQSGHEQY
TRBJ2-5 | TRBV28 | ASSLWANSVSEKETQY
TRBJ2-7 | TRBV12-3/TRBV12-4 | ASSPGTSGSQDEQY
TRBJ1-1 | TRBV7-3 | ASSSQGTPATEAF
TRBJ1-2 | TRBV2 | ASSLYGYT